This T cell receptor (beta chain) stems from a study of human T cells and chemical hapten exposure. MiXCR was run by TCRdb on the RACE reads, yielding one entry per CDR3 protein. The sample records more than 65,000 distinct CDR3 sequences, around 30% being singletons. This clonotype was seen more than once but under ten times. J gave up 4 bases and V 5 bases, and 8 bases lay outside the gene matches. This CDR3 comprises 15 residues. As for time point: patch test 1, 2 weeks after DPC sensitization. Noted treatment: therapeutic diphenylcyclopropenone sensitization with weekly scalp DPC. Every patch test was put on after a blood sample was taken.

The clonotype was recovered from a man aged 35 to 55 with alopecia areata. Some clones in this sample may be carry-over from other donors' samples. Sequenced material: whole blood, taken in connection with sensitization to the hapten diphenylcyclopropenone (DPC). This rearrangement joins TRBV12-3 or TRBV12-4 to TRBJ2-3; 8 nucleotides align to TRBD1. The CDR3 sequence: CASSPRGRLPDTQYF. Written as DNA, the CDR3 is TGTGCCAGCAGTCCCAGGGGGCGCTTGCCAGATACGCAGTATTTT.